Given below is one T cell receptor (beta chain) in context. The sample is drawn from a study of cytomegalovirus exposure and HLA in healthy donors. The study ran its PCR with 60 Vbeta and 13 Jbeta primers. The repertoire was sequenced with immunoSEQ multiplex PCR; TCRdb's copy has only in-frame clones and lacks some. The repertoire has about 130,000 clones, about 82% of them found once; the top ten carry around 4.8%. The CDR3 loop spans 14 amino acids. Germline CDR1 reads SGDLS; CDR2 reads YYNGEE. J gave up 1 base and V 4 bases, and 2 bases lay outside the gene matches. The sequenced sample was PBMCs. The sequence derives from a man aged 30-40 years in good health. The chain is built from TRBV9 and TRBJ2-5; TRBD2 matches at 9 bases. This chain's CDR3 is CASSYSGGQETQYF. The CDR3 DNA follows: TGTGCCAGCAGCTATAGCGGGGGCCAAGAGACCCAGTACTTC.